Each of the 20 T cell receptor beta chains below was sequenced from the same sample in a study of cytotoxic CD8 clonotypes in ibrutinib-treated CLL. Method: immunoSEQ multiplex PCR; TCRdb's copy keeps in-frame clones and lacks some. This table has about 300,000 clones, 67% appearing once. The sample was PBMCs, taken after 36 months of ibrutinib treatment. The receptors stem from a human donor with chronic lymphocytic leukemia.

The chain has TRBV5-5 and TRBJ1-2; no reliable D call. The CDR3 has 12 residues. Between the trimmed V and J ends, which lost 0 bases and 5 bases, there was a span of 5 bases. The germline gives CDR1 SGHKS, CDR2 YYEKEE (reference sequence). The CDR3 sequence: CASSLALYGYTF. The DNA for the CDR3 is TGTGCCAGCAGCTTGGCACTTTATGGCTACACCTTC.

Here the CDR3 reads CASSPTRASGEQYF. CDR3 nucleotides: TGTGCCAGCAGCCCAACCCGGGCCTCTGGCGAGCAGTACTTC. The chain uses TRBV11-3 and TRBJ2-7; no clear D. The CDR3 has 14 residues. Looked up from germline, CDR1 is SGHNT and CDR2 is YENEEA. V lost 5 bases and J lost 6, with 17 bases in between.

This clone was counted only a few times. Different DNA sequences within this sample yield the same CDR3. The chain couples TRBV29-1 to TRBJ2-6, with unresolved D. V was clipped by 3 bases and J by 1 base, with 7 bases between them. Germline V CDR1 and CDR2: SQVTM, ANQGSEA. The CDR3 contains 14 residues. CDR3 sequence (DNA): TGCAGCGTTGAGGAAGGGTCTGGGGCCAACGTCCTGACTTTC. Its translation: CSVEEGSGANVLTF.

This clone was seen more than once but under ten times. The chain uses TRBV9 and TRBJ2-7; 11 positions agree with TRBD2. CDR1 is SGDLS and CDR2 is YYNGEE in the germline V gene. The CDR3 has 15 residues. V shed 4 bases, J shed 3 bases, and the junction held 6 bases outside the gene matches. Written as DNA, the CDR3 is TGTGCCAGCAGCCCGGGGACTAGCGGACTCTACGAGCAGTACTTC. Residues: CASSPGTSGLYEQYF.

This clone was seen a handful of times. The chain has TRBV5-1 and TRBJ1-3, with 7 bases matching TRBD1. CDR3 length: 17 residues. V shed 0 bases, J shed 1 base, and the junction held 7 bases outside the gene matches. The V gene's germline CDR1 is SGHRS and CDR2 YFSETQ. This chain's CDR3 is CASSLESGQRSGNTIYF. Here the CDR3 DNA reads TGCGCCAGCAGCTTGGAGTCGGGACAGCGTTCTGGAAACACCATATATTTT.

The chain's CDR3 is CASSQEGLAGSMAQYF. The CDR3 DNA reads TGCGCCAGCAGCCAGGAGGGACTAGCGGGGAGTATGGCCCAGTACTTC. The chain couples TRBV4-1 to TRBJ2-5; 13 bases are shared with TRBD2. CDR3 length equals 16 residues. Trimming cost V 3 bases and J 9 bases; bases outside gene matches: 10. Germline V gives CDR1 MGHRA, CDR2 YSYEKL.

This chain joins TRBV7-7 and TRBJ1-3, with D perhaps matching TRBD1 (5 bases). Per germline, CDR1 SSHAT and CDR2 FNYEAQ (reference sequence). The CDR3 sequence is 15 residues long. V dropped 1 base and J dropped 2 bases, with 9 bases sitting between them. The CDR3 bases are TGTGCCAGCAGCTTAGGGCAGGGAGCTGGAAACACCATATATTTT. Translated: CASSLGQGAGNTIYF.

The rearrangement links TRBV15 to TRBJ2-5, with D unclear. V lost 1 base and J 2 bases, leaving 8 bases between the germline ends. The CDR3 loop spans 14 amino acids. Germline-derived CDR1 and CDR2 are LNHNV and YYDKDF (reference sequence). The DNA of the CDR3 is TGTGCCACCAGCAGAGCTGCCAGTCAAGAGACCCAGTACTTC. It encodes CATSRAASQETQYF.

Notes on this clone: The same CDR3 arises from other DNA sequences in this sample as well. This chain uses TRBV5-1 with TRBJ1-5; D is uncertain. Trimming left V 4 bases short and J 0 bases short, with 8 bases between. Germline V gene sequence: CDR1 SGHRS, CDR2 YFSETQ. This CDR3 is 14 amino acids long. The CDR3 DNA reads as TGCGCCAGCAGCCTGGACGGTAGCAATCAGCCCCAGCATTTT. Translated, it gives CASSLDGSNQPQHF.

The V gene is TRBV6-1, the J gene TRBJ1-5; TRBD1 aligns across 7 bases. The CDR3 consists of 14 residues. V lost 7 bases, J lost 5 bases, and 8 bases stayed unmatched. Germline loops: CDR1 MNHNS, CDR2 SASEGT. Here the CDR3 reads CASKVNRGYQPQHF. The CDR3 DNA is TGTGCCAGCAAGGTTAACAGGGGATATCAGCCCCAGCATTTT.

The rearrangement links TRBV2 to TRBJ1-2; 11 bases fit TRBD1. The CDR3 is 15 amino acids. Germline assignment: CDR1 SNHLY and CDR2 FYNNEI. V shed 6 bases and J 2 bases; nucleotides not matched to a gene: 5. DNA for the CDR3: TGTGCCAGCAGACACGGACAGGGGGCGAACTATGGCTACACCTTC. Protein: CASRHGQGANYGYTF.

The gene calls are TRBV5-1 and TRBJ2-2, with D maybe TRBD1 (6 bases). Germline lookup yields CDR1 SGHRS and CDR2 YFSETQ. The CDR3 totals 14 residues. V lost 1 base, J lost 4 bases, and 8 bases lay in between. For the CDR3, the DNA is TGCGCCAGCAGCTTGCCAGGGGCCACCGGGGAGCTGTTTTTT. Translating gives CASSLPGATGELFF.

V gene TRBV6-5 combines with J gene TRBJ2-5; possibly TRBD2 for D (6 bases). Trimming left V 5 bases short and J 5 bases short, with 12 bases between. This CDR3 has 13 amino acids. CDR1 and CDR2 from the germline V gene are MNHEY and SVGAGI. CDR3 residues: CASSTPGVETQYF. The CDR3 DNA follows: TGTGCCAGCAGTACCCCGGGGGTGGAGACCCAGTACTTC.

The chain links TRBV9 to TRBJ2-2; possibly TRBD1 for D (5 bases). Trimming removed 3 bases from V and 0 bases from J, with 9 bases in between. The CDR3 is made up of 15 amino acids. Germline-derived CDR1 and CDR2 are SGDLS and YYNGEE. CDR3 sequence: CASSADITNTGELFF. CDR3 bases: TGTGCCAGCAGCGCGGACATTACGAACACCGGGGAGCTGTTTTTT. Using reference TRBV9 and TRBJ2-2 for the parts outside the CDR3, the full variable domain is DSGVTQTPKHLITATGQRVTLRCSPRSGDLSVYWYQQSLDQGLQFLIQYYNGEERAKGNILERFSAQQFPDLHSELNLSSLELGDSALYFCASSADITNTGELFFGEGSRLTVL.

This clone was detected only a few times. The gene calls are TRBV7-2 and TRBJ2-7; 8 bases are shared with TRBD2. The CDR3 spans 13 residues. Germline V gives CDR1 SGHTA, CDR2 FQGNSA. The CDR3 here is CASAGGRPYEQYF. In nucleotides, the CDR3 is TGTGCGTCGGCGGGAGGTAGACCCTACGAGCAGTACTTC. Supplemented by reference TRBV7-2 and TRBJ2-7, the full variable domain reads GAGVSQSPSNKVTEKGKDVELRCDPISGHTALYWYRQSLGQGLEFLIYFQGNSAPDKSGLPSDRFSAERTGGSVSTLTIQRTQQEDSAVYLCASAGGRPYEQYFGPGTRLTVT.

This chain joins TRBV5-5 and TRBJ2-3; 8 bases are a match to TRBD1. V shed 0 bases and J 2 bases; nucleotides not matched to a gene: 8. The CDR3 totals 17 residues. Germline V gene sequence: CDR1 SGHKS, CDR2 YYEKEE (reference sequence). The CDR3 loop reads CASSLAGGTGATDTQYF. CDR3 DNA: TGTGCCAGCAGCTTGGCCGGCGGGACAGGAGCCACAGATACGCAGTATTTT.

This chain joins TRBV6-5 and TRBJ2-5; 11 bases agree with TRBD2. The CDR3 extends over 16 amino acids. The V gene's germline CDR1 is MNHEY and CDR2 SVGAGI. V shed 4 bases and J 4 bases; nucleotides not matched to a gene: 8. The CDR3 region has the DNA TGTGCCAGCAGTTTCCTAGCGGGAGGAAAATCAGAGACCCAGTACTTC. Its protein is CASSFLAGGKSETQYF.

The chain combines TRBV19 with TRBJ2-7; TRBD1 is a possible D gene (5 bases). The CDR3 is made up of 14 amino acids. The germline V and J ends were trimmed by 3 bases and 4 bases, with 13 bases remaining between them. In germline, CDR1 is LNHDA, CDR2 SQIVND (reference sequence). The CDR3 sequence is CASSIQSQGYEQYF. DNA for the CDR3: TGTGCCAGTAGTATCCAGTCCCAGGGTTACGAGCAGTACTTC.

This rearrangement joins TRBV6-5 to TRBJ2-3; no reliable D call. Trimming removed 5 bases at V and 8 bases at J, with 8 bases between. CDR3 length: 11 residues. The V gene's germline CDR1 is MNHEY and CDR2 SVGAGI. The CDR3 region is CASSTPSTQYF. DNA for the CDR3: TGTGCCAGCAGTACCCCTAGTACGCAGTATTTT.

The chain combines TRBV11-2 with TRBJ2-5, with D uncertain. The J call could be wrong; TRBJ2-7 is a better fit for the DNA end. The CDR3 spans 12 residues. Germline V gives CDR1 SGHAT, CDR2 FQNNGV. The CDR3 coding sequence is TGTGCCAGCAGCGGGGACTCCTACGAGCAGTACTTC. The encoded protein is CASSGDSYEQYF.